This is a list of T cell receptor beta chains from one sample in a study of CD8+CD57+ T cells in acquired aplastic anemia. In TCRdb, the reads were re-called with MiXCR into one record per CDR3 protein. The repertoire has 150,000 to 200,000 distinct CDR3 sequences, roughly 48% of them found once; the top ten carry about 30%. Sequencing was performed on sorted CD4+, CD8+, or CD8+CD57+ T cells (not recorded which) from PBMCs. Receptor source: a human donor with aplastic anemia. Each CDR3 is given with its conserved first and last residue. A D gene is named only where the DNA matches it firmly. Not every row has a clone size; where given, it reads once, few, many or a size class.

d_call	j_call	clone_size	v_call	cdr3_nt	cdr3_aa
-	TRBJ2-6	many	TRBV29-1	TGCAGCGTTGAAAGCACCCATTCTCGGGCTGGGGCCAACGTCCTGACTTTC	CSVESTHSRAGANVLTF
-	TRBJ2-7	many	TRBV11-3	TGTGCCAGCAGCTCAGGAGGACAGCCAACCTACGAGCAGTACTTC	CASSSGGQPTYEQYF
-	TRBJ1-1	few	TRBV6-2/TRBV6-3	TGTGCCGCATCGTTAACAGGGAACGCTGAAGCTTTCTTT	CAASLTGNAEAFF
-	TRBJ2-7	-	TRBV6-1	TGTGCCAGCAGTGGGGGGACCGCTACTTCTTACGAGCAGTACTTC	CASSGGTATSYEQYF
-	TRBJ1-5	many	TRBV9	TGTGCCAGCAGCGTAGGTTGGGGGGGCGGCCAGCCCCAGCATTTT	CASSVGWGGGQPQHF
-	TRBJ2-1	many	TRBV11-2	TGTGCCAGCACCCTTGAGTCCCAGGAGTCCTACAATGAGCAGTTCTTC	CASTLESQESYNEQFF
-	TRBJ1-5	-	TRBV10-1	TGCGCCAGCAGTGATGGGGCAGGGTTCAATCAGCCCCAGCATTTT	CASSDGAGFNQPQHF
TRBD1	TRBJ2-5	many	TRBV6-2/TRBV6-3	TGTGCCAGCAGTATCAGGTGGACAGGGCGGAAGACCCAGTACTTC	CASSIRWTGRKTQYF
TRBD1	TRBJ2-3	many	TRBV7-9	TGTGCCAGCAGTAGCCCGCGGACAGGGGGCCCAGATACGCAGTATTTT	CASSSPRTGGPDTQYF
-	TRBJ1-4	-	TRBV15	TGTGCCACCAGCAGAGGGCTAACTAATGAAAAACTGTTTTTT	CATSRGLTNEKLFF
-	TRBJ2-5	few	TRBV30	TGTGCCGGGTCCGGGATCCAGAAGGAGAGGGTGGAGACCCAGTACTTC	CAGSGIQKERVETQYF
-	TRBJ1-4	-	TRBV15	TGTGCCACCAGCAGCCGGGGATCGGGCGATGAAAAACTGTTTTTT	CATSSRGSGDEKLFF
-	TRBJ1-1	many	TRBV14	TGTGCCAGCAGCCCCTTAGACAGACCGAACACTGAAGCTTTCTTT	CASSPLDRPNTEAFF
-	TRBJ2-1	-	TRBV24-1	TGTGCCACCAGTGATTCCTTGGGGCGTCGCGGTATTGCTGAGCAGTTCTTC	CATSDSLGRRGIAEQFF
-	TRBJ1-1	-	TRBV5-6	TGTGCGCCGTTGGACACTGAAGCTTTCTTT	CAPLDTEAFF
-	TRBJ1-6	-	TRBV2	TGTGCCACCTCCCTTGGTGGGTATAAACCACCCCTCCACTTT	CATSLGGYKPPLHF
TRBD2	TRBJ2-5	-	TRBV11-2	TGTGCCAGCAGCTTTTGGGCGGGGGGGCAGGTCCAAGAGACCCAGTACTTC	CASSFWAGGQVQETQYF
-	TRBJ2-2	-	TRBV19	TGTGCCAGTAGTATGGGTAGGGGACCCGGGGAGCTGTTTTTT	CASSMGRGPGELFF
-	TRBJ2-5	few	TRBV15	TGTGCCACCAGCAGAGATCGAACGGAGACCCAGTACTTC	CATSRDRTETQYF
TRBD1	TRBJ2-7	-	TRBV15	TGTGCCACCTACGGGACAGGGGGCTACGAGCAGTACTTC	CATYGTGGYEQYF
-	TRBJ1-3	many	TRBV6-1	TGTGCCAGCAGTCTCGATCTTGGAAACACCATATATTTT	CASSLDLGNTIYF
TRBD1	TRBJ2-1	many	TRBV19	TGTGCCAGTAGTTTCGGACAGGGGAGGTACAATGAGCAGTTCTTC	CASSFGQGRYNEQFF
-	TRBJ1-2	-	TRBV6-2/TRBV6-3	TGTGCCAGCAGTTACTCTCTGCCGACCCTCTATGGCTGCACCTTC	CASSYSLPTLYGCTF
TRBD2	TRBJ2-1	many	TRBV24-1	TGTGCCACCAGTGAGGCGGGAGGGCCGCATGAGCAGTTCTTC	CATSEAGGPHEQFF
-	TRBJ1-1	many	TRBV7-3	TGTGCCAGCAGCTTAACAAGTGGGGGGATCACTGAAGCTTTCTTT	CASSLTSGGITEAFF
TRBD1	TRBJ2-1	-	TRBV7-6	TGTGCCAGCAGCCCCCGACAGGGAGAGCAGTTCTTC	CASSPRQGEQFF
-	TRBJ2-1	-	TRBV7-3	TGTGCCAGCAGCTTAGAGCCCGACAATGAGCAGTTCTTC	CASSLEPDNEQFF
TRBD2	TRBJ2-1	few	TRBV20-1	TGCAGTGCCCATCGGGGGGGATACAATGAGCAGTTCTTC	CSAHRGGYNEQFF
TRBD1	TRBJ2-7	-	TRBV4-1	TGCGCCAGCAGCCAAGTCTGGACAGGGATTTCCTACGAGCAGTACTTC	CASSQVWTGISYEQYF
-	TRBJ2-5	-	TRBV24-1	TGTGCCACCAGTGATGGGACCGAGGAGACCCAGTACTTC	CATSDGTEETQYF
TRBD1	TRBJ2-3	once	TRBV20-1	TGCAGTGCTGGGTTAGGGGGCCCCCTTGATACGCAGTATTTT	CSAGLGGPLDTQYF
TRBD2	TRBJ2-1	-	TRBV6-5	TGTGCCAGCAGTTACATGGCGGGAGGTCCCAATGAGCAGTTCTTC	CASSYMAGGPNEQFF
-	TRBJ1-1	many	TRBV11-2	TGTGCCAGCAGCACAAATCTGGCTGAAGCTTTCTTT	CASSTNLAEAFF
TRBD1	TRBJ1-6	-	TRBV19	TGTGCCAGTAGCCGACAGGGTATGAATTCACCCCTCCACTTT	CASSRQGMNSPLHF